This TCR beta chain was recorded in a study of OX40 agonist ivuxolimab in advanced cancers. Overall study: Partial responses occurred in three patients (one hepatocellular carcinoma, two cutaneous melanoma).

Concerning this clone: Antigen: not known.

Data came from immunoSEQ multiplex PCR; TCRdb stores just in-frame clones and leaves some out. The sample records almost 85,000 clones, roughly 87% being singletons. V was clipped by 2 bases and J by 4 bases, with 12 bases between them. Looked up from germline, CDR1 is SQVTM and CDR2 is ANQGSEA. This CDR3 has 13 amino acids. At baseline, cycle 4 day 1, and cycle 7 day 1, blood was sampled. Study results and limitations: At 0.1 to 3.0 mg/kg, CD4+ and CD8+ blood T cells expanded clonally by week 6. Clonal expansion among partial responders at 0.1-3.0 mg/kg ranked near the lowest.

The rearrangement uses TRBV29-1 and TRBJ2-7; D uncertain. The material sequenced was CD4+ or CD8+ T cells sorted from blood, taken in a trial of the OX40 agonist ivuxolimab. The clonotype originates from an adult with an advanced solid tumor such as melanoma, head and neck, liver or kidney cancer. The CDR3 here is CSVEQGKRYEQYF. The CDR3 region has the DNA TGCAGCGTTGAACAAGGAAAACGTTACGAGCAGTACTTC.